A single sample is the source of the 24 T cell receptor beta chains below, sequenced in a study of identical twins. TCRdb re-analysed the 5' RACE reads in MiXCR, keeping a single row per CDR3 protein. The table records about 340,000 distinct CDR3 sequences, 9% to 15% of them present only once. This sample was also put to use in a study of yellow fever vaccine responses in identical twins.

The sequencing sample was made of CD8+ T cells sorted from blood. Receptor source: a woman between 18 and 29 years old in good health.

This chain uses TRBV20-1 with TRBJ2-3; TRBD2 matches at 8 bases. J was trimmed by 0 bases and V by 3 bases; bases with no gene match: 11. Looked up from germline, CDR1 is DFQATT and CDR2 is SNEGSKA (reference sequence). The CDR3 contains 17 residues. This CDR3 is CSASSLTSGFSTDTQYF. CDR3 sequence (DNA): TGCAGTGCTAGTTCCCTAACTAGCGGCTTTAGCACAGATACGCAGTATTTT.

The chain has TRBV2 and TRBJ1-4; tentatively, D is TRBD1 (5 bases). This CDR3 region has 14 residues. V lost 11 bases and J lost 4, with 17 bases in between. Germline-derived CDR1 and CDR2 are SNHLY and FYNNEI. CDR3: CARAAGDGNEKLFF. The DNA for the CDR3 is TGTGCCCGCGCGGCGGGGGACGGTAATGAAAAACTGTTTTTT.

This clonotype came up a few times. The chain carries TRBV7-7 and TRBJ2-7, with 9 bases aligning to TRBD2. The CDR3 spans 15 residues. Per germline, CDR1 SSHAT and CDR2 FNYEAQ (reference sequence). V was pared by 5 bases and J by 3 bases, with 8 bases of the junction left unmatched. In nucleotides, the CDR3 is TGTGCCAGCAGCCCGGGCCGGACTAGCGTCTACGAGCAGTACTTC. This encodes CASSPGRTSVYEQYF.

There are many counts of this clonotype. The V gene is TRBV12-3 or TRBV12-4, the J gene TRBJ2-3; unclear D gene. There are 13 residues in the CDR3. V lost 8 bases and J lost 2, with 11 bases in between. CDR3 DNA sequence: TGTGCCAGCCGTCCCCCCTACACAGATACGCAGTATTTT. It yields the protein CASRPPYTDTQYF.

This clonotype was picked up many times. The chain links TRBV4-1 to TRBJ1-1, with 7 bases matching TRBD1. With V trimmed by 1 base and J by 7 bases, 12 bases remained unmatched. CDR1 is MGHRA and CDR2 is YSYEKL in the germline V gene. The CDR3 totals 16 residues. CDR3 bases: TGCGCCAGCAGCCAAGTTCATGAAAATAGGGACAGTGAAGCTTTCTTT. Translated, it gives CASSQVHENRDSEAFF.

This clonotype was detected only a few times. This sequence joins TRBV4-1 and TRBJ2-3; TRBD2 might be the D (6 bases). The CDR3 length is 12 residues. Trimming removed 1 base from V and 9 bases from J, with 8 bases in between. The germline CDR1 and CDR2 sequences are MGHRA and YSYEKL. Here the CDR3 reads CASSQGGVTQYF. CDR3 nucleotide sequence: TGCGCCAGCAGCCAAGGGGGGGTCACGCAGTATTTT.

For the CDR3, the DNA is TGCAGCGTTGATGGACTAGCGGGAGGAATATCGGCTGAGCAGTTCTTC. Translating gives CSVDGLAGGISAEQFF. V usage is TRBV29-1 and J usage is TRBJ2-1, with 14 bases matching TRBD2. Germline CDR1 SQVTM, CDR2 ANQGSEA. This CDR3 has 16 residues. Trimming at V came to 3 bases and at J to 9 bases, leaving 10 bases not matched to a gene.

This clonotype was seen many times. The chain uses TRBV5-1 and TRBJ2-7; D call uncertain. CDR3 length: 14 amino acids. V was trimmed by 0 bases and J by 5 bases, leaving 12 bases between them. In germline, CDR1 is SGHRS, CDR2 YFSETQ. The CDR3 protein is CASSLAWDRDEQYF. The DNA of the CDR3 is TGCGCCAGCAGCTTGGCCTGGGATCGGGACGAGCAGTACTTC. Based on the CDR3 plus reference TRBV5-1 and TRBJ2-7, the full variable domain is KAGVTQTPRYLIKTRGQQVTLSCSPISGHRSVSWYQQTPGQGLQFLFEYFSETQRNKGNFPGRFSGRQFSNSRSEMNVSTLELGDSALYLCASSLAWDRDEQYFGPGTRLTVT.

The V call is TRBV4-1, the J call TRBJ2-6; 8 positions agree with TRBD2. V was pared by 2 bases and J by 1 base, with 4 bases of the junction left unmatched. The CDR3 contains 17 residues. Per germline, CDR1 MGHRA and CDR2 YSYEKL. Here the CDR3 DNA reads TGCGCCAGCAGCCAATCCGGGGGGGTGTCTGGGGCCAACGTCCTGACTTTC. It encodes CASSQSGGVSGANVLTF.

The chain joins TRBV7-7 to TRBJ1-4; 8 nucleotides match TRBD1. Germline V gene sequence: CDR1 SSHAT, CDR2 FNYEAQ (reference sequence). V was clipped by 5 bases and J by 8 bases; unmatched bases: 7. CDR3 length equals 14 residues. CDR3 sequence: CASSKARGREKLFF. CDR3 DNA: TGTGCCAGCAGCAAGGCCAGGGGGCGGGAAAAACTGTTTTTT.

The table lists this clonotype with a few counts. The rearrangement joins TRBV28 to TRBJ2-1; TRBD2 aligns across 8 bases. V shed 6 bases, J shed 1 base, and the junction held 8 bases outside the gene matches. Per the germline V gene, CDR1 is MDHEN and CDR2 is SYDVKM. This CDR3 is built from 16 residues. The CDR3 coding sequence is TGTGCCAGCAGACGCGAGCGGGGGCTTTCCTACAATGAGCAGTTCTTC. Protein sequence: CASRRERGLSYNEQFF.

This clonotype was picked up a small number of times. The CDR3 sequence: CASTTPGLHSYNEQFF. DNA for the CDR3: TGTGCCAGCACCACTCCGGGACTACACTCCTACAATGAGCAGTTCTTC. V usage is TRBV5-4 and J usage is TRBJ2-1; TRBD2 aligns across 7 bases. J gave up 0 bases and V 6 bases, and 9 bases lay outside the gene matches. The CDR3 sequence is 16 residues long. Germline loops: CDR1 SGHNT, CDR2 YYREEE (reference sequence).

This clonotype was detected many times. This rearrangement joins TRBV4-1 to TRBJ2-1, with 9 bases fitting TRBD2. V lost 4 bases, J lost 10 bases, and 11 bases stayed unmatched. This CDR3 comprises 15 residues. Germline assignment: CDR1 MGHRA and CDR2 YSYEKL. CDR3 sequence reads: CASSLYSGGSREQFF. The CDR3 coding sequence is TGCGCCAGCAGCCTCTATAGCGGGGGTAGCCGGGAGCAGTTCTTC.

This rearrangement joins TRBV7-8 to TRBJ2-1, with 9 bases lining up with TRBD1. The CDR3 runs to 16 residues. Losses at the gene ends were 5 bases for V and 3 bases for J; bases not matched to a gene: 8. The germline V gene encodes CDR1 SGHVS and CDR2 FQNEAQ. CDR3 sequence: CASSTLQGANYNEQFF. The CDR3 DNA is TGTGCCAGCAGCACGTTACAGGGGGCAAACTACAATGAGCAGTTCTTC.

This clonotype was detected only a few times. The chain is built from TRBV20-1 and TRBJ2-1; D ambiguous. The V and J ends lost 6 bases and 5 bases respectively, with 14 bases between them. Germline CDR1 DFQATT, CDR2 SNEGSKA (reference sequence). The CDR3 contains 13 residues. The CDR3 sequence is CSAPVVSDNEQFF. In nucleotides, the CDR3 is TGCAGTGCCCCTGTGGTTTCCGACAATGAGCAGTTCTTC.

This clonotype was recorded a few times. The rearrangement links TRBV20-1 to TRBJ2-7; TRBD2 aligns across 8 bases. The CDR3 is made up of 15 amino acids. With V trimmed by 6 bases and J by 4 bases, 14 bases remained unmatched. Germline V gene lookup returns CDR1 DFQATT and CDR2 SNEGSKA (reference sequence). The CDR3 DNA reads as TGCAGTGCCGACGACTTGAGCGGGGGAGGGTACGAGCAGTACGTC. It encodes CSADDLSGGGYEQYV.

This chain's CDR3 is CASKLGQDKGYTF. The CDR3 DNA sequence: TGTGCCAGCAAGCTGGGACAGGATAAGGGCTACACCTTC. The chain recombines TRBV12-3 or TRBV12-4 with TRBJ1-2; 8 bases line up with TRBD1. V lost 7 bases and J lost 8; bases outside the gene matches: 9. CDR3 size: 13 residues.

This clonotype was seen more than once but under ten times. V is TRBV14 and J is TRBJ1-3; D gene unclear. The CDR3 has 12 residues. Germline loops: CDR1 SGHDN, CDR2 FVKESK. V was clipped by 5 bases and J by 4 bases, with 6 bases between them. CDR3 sequence (DNA): TGTGCCAGCAGCGCACAGGGAAACACCATATATTTT. Protein: CASSAQGNTIYF.

This clonotype turned up a few times. The chain is built from TRBV2 and TRBJ2-3, with 8 positions matching TRBD2. V dropped 2 bases and J dropped 5; count of bases not matched to a gene: 6. The CDR3 runs to 15 residues. The germline V gene has CDR1 SNHLY and CDR2 FYNNEI. In DNA, the CDR3 is TGTGCCAGCAGTGAAACGGGGGGGGTTGAAGATACGCAGTATTTT. This encodes CASSETGGVEDTQYF.

The chain links TRBV20-1 to TRBJ2-1; D is uncertain. Looked up from germline, CDR1 is DFQATT and CDR2 is SNEGSKA (reference sequence). The CDR3 is made up of 10 amino acids. The CDR3 region has the DNA TGCAGCCCAGAGTACAATGAGCAGTTCTTC. Its protein product is CSPEYNEQFF.

This clonotype has more than one count but fewer than ten. This sequence joins TRBV4-2 and TRBJ2-2; TRBD2 matches 9 bases. V shed 4 bases, J shed 8 bases, and the junction held 14 bases outside the gene matches. The germline V gene encodes CDR1 LGHNA and CDR2 YNFKEQ. This CDR3 has 17 amino acids. The CDR3 coding sequence is TGTGCCAGCAGCCCCCGGGAAGGCGGGGGGGACTTTGGGGAGCTGTTTTTT. Amino acid sequence: CASSPREGGGDFGELFF.

The chain carries TRBV6-2 or TRBV6-3 and TRBJ2-1, with a tentative D call TRBD2 (6 bases). Trimming cost V 3 bases and J 6 bases, with 12 bases left between them. This CDR3 spans 14 amino acids. Germline lookup yields CDR1 MNHEY and CDR2 SVGEGT. The CDR3 loop is CASSYRGTRNEQFF. Here the CDR3 DNA reads TGTGCCAGCAGTTATCGCGGGACTCGCAATGAGCAGTTCTTC.

This clonotype showed up many times. V usage is TRBV5-1 and J usage is TRBJ2-3, with 7 bases aligning to TRBD1. This CDR3 region has 14 residues. Trimming cost V 0 bases and J 6 bases; bases outside gene matches: 4. Germline V lookup: CDR1 SGHRS, CDR2 YFSETQ. DNA for the CDR3: TGCGCCAGCAGCTTGGAAACAGGGGCGGATACGCAGTATTTT. Translation gives CASSLETGADTQYF.

This clonotype was picked up a small number of times. This chain uses TRBV5-1 with TRBJ1-1; TRBD1 agrees at 9 bases. The CDR3 contains 14 residues. The junction had 7 bases not matched to a gene; V was cut back by 3 bases and J by 7 bases. CDR1 and CDR2 from the germline V gene are SGHRS and YFSETQ. CDR3 sequence: CASSSRGQGVEAFF. The CDR3 DNA reads as TGCGCCAGCAGCTCCAGGGGACAGGGAGTTGAAGCTTTCTTT.